This section outlines one T cell receptor beta chain sequence together with its context. Antigen: not known. The data stem from a study of T cell responses to AZD1222 COVID-19 vaccine. As for the study in general: Timing groups of about 4 and about 12 weeks for second doses were pooled. General study findings and limits: Among the donors, most were white British and more were female, and clonal diversity was possibly underestimated. Within unmutated variant regions lay the reported targets of nearly half of spike-specific TCRs. Spike-spanning, vaccine-associated CD4 TCRs were dominant at 160-218 and 743-854.

V lost 4 bases, J lost 2 bases, and 7 bases lay in between. The CDR3 has 13 amino acids. Germline V CDR1 and CDR2: MDHEN, SYDVKM. Produced via immunoSEQ multiplex PCR; TCRdb's table is partial and in-frame only. The sample lists 150,000 to 200,000 clones, around 93% occurring once. The sample in question was peripheral blood, obtained on day 0 of AZD1222 vaccination. This receptor was obtained from an adult in good health. The chain links TRBV28 to TRBJ2-3, with D unresolved. This chain's CDR3 is CASSSPPTDTQYF. CDR3 bases: TGTGCCAGCAGTTCTCCCCCCACAGATACGCAGTATTTT.